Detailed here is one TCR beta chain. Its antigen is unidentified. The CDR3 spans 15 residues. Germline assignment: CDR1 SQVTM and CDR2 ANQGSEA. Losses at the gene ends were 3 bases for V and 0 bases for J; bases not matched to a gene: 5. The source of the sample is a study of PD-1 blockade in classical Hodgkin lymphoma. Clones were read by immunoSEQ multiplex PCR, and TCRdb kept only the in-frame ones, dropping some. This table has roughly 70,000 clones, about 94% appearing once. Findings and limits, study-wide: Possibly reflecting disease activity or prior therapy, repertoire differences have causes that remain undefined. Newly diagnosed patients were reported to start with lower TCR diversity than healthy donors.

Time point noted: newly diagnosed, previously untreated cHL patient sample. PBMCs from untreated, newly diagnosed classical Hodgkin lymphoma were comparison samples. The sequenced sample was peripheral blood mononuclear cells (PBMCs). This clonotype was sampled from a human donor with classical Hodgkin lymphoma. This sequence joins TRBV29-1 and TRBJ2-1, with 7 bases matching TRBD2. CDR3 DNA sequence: TGCAGCGTTGAGGGGGGGTCGGGCTCCTACAATGAGCAGTTCTTC. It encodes CSVEGGSGSYNEQFF.